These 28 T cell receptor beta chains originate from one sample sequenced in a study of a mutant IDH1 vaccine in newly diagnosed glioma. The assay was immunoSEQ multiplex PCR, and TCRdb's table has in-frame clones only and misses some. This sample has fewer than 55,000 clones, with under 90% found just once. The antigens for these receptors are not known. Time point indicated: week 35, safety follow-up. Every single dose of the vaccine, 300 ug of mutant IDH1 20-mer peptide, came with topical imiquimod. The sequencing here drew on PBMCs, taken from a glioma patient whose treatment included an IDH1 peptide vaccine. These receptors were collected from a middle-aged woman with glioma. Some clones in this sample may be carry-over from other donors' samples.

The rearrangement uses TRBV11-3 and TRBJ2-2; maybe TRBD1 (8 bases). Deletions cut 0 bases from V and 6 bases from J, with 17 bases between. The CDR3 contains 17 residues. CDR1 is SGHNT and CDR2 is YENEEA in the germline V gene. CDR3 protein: CASSLDFTTGGAGELFF. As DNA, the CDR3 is TGTGCCAGCAGCTTAGATTTTACAACAGGGGGGGCCGGGGAGCTGTTTTTT.

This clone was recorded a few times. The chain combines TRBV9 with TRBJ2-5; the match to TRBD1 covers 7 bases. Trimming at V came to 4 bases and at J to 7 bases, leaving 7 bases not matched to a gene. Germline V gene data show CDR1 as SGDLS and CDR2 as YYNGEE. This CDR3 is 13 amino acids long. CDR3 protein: CASSQRGPGTQYF. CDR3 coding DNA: TGTGCCAGCAGCCAGAGGGGGCCGGGGACCCAGTACTTC. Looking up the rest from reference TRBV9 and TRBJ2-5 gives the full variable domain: DSGVTQTPKHLITATGQRVTLRCSPRSGDLSVYWYQQSLDQGLQFLIQYYNGEERAKGNILERFSAQQFPDLHSELNLSSLELGDSALYFCASSQRGPGTQYFGPGTRLLVL.

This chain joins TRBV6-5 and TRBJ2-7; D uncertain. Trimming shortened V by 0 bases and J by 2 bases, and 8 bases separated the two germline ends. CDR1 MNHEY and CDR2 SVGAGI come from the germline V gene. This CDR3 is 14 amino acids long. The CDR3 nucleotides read TGTGCCAGCAGTTACTCGACGCAGGCCTACGAGCAGTACTTC. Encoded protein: CASSYSTQAYEQYF.

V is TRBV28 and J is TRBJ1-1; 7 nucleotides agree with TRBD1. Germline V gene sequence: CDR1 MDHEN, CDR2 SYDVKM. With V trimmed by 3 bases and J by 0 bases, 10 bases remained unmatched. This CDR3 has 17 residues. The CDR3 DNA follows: TGTGCCAGCAGTTTCTTAGGGGACAGCGTTATGAACACTGAAGCTTTCTTT. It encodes CASSFLGDSVMNTEAFF.

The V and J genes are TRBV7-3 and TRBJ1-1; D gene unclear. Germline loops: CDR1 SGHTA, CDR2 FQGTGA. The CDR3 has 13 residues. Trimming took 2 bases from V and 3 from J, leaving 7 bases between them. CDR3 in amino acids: CASSLYGDTEAFF. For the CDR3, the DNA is TGTGCCAGCAGCTTATACGGGGACACTGAAGCTTTCTTT.

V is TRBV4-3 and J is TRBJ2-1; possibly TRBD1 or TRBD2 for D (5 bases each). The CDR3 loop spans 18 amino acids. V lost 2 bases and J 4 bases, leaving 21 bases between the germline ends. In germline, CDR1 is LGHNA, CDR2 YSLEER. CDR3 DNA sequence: TGCGCCAGCAGCCAAAGGATACCGGGCCCCGAGGGGTACAATGAGCAGTTCTTC. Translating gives CASSQRIPGPEGYNEQFF.

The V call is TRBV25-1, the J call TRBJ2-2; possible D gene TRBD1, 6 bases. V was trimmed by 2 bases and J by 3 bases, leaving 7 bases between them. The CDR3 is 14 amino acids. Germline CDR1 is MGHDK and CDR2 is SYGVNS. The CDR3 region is CASSETGHTGELFF. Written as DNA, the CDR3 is TGTGCCAGCAGTGAAACAGGGCACACCGGGGAGCTGTTTTTT.

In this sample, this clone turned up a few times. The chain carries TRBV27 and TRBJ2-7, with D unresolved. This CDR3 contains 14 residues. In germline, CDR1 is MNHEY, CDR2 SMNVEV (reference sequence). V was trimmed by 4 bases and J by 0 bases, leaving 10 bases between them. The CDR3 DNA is TGTGCCAGCAGTTCTTGGGCGCACTCCTACGAGCAGTACTTC. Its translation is CASSSWAHSYEQYF.

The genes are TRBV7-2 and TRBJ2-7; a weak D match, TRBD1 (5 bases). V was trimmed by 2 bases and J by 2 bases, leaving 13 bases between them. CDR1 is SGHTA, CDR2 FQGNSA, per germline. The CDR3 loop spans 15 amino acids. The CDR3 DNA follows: TGTGCCAGCAGCTTACGGGTTGACAGAGCCTACGAGCAGTACTTC. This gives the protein CASSLRVDRAYEQYF.

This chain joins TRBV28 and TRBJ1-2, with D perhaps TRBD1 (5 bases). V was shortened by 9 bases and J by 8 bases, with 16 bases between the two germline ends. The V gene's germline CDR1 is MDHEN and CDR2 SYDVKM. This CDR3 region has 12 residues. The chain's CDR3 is CASAKGVRGYTF. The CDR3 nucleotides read TGTGCCAGTGCAAAAGGGGTTCGAGGCTACACCTTC.

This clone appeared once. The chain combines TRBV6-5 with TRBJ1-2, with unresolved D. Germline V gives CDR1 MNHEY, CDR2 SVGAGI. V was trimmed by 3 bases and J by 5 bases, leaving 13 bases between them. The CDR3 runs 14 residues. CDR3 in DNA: TGTGCCAGCAGTTATGGTCGGGGAGCGTATGGCTACACCTTC. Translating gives CASSYGRGAYGYTF.

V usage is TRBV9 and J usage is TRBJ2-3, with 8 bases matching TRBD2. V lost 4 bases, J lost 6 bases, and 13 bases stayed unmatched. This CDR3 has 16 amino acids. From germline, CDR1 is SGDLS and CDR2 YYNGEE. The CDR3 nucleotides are TGTGCCAGCAGCCCGTTAAGGCGGGGGGCGGGGGATACGCAGTATTTT. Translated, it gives CASSPLRRGAGDTQYF. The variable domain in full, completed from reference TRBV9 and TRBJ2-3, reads DSGVTQTPKHLITATGQRVTLRCSPRSGDLSVYWYQQSLDQGLQFLIQYYNGEERAKGNILERFSAQQFPDLHSELNLSSLELGDSALYFCASSPLRRGAGDTQYFGPGTRLTVL.

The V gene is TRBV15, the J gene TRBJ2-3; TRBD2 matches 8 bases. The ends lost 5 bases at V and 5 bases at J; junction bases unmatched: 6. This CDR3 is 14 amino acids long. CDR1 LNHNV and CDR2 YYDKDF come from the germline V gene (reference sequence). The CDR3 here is CATSQLREGDTQYF. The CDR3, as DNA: TGTGCCACCAGCCAACTCCGGGAGGGAGATACGCAGTATTTT.

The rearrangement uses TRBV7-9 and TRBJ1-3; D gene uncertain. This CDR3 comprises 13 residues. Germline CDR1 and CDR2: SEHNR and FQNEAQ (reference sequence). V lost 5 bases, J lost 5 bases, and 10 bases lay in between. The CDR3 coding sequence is TGTGCCAGCAGCCCTCATGGAAGAAACACCATATATTTT. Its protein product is CASSPHGRNTIYF.

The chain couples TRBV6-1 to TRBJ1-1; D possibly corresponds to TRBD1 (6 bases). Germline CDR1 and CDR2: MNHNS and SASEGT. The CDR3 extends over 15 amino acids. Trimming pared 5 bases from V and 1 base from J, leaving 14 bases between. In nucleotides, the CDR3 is TGTGCCAGCAGTACCCGACAGGCCCCGAACACTGAAGCTTTCTTT. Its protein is CASSTRQAPNTEAFF.

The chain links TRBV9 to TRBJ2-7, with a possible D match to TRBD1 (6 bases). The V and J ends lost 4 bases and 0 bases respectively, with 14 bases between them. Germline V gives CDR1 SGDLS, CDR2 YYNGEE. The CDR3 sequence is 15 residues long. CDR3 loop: CASSQAPGHSYEQYF. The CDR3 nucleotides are TGTGCCAGCAGCCAAGCTCCGGGACACTCCTACGAGCAGTACTTC.

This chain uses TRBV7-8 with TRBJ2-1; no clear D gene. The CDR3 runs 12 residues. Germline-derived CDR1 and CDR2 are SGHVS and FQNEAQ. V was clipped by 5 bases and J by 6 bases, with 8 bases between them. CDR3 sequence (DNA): TGTGCCAGCAGCATCCTAGGCAATGAGCAGTTCTTC. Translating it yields CASSILGNEQFF.

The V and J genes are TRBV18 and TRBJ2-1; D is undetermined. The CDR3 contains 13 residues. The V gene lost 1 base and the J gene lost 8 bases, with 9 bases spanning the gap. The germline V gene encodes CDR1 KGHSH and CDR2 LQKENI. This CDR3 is CASSPQGIYEQFF. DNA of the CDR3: TGTGCCAGCTCACCACAAGGGATATATGAGCAGTTCTTC.

For the CDR3, the DNA is TGTGCCAGCAGTTTATCACAGGGACTCAACCATCAGCCCCAGCATTTT. Its translation: CASSLSQGLNHQPQHF. V gene TRBV28 combines with J gene TRBJ1-5; D is possibly TRBD1 (6 bases). Germline-derived CDR1 and CDR2 are MDHEN and SYDVKM. Trimming took off 1 base at V and 5 bases at J, with 15 bases between the two ends. This CDR3 is 16 amino acids long. Full variable domain (outside the CDR3, taken from reference TRBV28 and TRBJ1-5): DVKVTQSSRYLVKRTGEKVFLECVQDMDHENMFWYRQDPGLGLRLIYFSYDVKMKEKGDIPEGYSVSREKKERFSLILESASTNQTSMYLCASSLSQGLNHQPQHFGDGTRLSIL.

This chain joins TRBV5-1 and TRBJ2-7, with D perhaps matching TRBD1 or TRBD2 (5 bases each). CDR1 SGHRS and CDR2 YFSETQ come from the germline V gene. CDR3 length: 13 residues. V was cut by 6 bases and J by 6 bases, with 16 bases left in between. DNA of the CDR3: TGCGCCAGCAATCTCAGCCCAGGGAGCGAGCAGTACTTC. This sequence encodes CASNLSPGSEQYF.

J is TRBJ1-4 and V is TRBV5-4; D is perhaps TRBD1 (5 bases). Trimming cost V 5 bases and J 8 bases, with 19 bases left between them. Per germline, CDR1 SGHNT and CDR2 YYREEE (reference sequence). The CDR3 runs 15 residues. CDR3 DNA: TGTGCCAGCAGTAAATCTGGGGCAGCGGGAGAAAAACTGTTTTTT. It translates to CASSKSGAAGEKLFF.

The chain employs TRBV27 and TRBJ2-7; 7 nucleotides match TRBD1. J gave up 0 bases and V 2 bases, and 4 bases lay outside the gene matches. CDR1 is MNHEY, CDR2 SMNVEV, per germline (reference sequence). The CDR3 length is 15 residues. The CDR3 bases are TGTGCCAGCAGTTTACCGACAGGGAGCTCCTACGAGCAGTACTTC. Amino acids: CASSLPTGSSYEQYF.

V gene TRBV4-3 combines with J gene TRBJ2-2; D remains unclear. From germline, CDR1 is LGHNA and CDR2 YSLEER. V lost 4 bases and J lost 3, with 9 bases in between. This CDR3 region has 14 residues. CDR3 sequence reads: CASSRNTYTGELFF. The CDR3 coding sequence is TGCGCCAGCAGCCGGAATACATACACCGGGGAGCTGTTTTTT.

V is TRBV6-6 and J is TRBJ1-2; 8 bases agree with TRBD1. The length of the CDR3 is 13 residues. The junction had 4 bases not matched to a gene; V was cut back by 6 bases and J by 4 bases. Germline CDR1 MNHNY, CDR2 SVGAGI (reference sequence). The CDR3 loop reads CASSYRGVYGYTF. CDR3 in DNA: TGTGCCAGCAGCTACAGGGGGGTCTATGGCTACACCTTC.

CDR3 residues: CASKSWTGDTTEAFF. The CDR3 bases are TGTGCCAGTAAGAGTTGGACAGGGGATACCACTGAAGCTTTCTTT. V usage is TRBV19 and J usage is TRBJ1-1, with 9 bases that match TRBD1. Germline CDR1 reads LNHDA; CDR2 reads SQIVND (reference sequence). The CDR3 is 15 amino acids. With 7 bases clipped from V and 4 bases from J, the junction kept 10 bases outside the gene matches.

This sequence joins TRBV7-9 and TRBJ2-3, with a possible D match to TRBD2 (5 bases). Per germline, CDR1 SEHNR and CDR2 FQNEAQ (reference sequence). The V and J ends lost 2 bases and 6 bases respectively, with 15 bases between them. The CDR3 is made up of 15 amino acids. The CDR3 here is CASSLWTGSIDTQYF. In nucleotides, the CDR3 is TGTGCCAGCAGCTTATGGACGGGGAGTATTGATACGCAGTATTTT. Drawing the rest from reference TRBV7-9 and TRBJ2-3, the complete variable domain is DTGVSQNPRHKITKRGQNVTFRCDPISEHNRLYWYRQTLGQGPEFLTYFQNEAQLEKSRLLSDRFSAERPKGSFSTLEIQRTEQGDSAMYLCASSLWTGSIDTQYFGPGTRLTVL.

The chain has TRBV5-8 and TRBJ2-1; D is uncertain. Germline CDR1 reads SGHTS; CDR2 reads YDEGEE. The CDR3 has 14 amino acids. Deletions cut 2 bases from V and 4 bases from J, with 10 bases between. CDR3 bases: TGTGCCAGCAGCTTCCCGGATGAATACAATGAGCAGTTCTTC. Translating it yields CASSFPDEYNEQFF.

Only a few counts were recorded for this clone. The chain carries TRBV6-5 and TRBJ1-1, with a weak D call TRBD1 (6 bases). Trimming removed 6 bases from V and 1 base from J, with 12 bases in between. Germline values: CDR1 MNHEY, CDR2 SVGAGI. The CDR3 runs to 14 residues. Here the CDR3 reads CASRKPDRNTEAFF. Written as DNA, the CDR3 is TGTGCCAGCAGAAAACCGGACAGGAACACTGAAGCTTTCTTT.